This TCR beta chain was captured by sequencing in a study of cytomegalovirus exposure and HLA in healthy donors. Study as a whole: The roughly 120 million unique TCR beta sequences, from about 179 million T cells, were found by an earlier analysis.

Findings of the study overall: Apparent HLA restriction characterized most CMV-associated TCR beta chains in a later analysis. In a later analysis, TCR beta V- and J-gene trimming showed a link to a missense DCLRE1C variant.

With 60 Vbeta and 13 Jbeta primers, the PCR was carried out. TCRdb's copy holds only in-frame clones and misses some; the assay was immunoSEQ multiplex PCR. The profile shows roughly 130,000 clones, approximately 65% of them singletons. Unmatched junction bases numbered 14, after V lost 3 bases and J lost 2 bases. The germline V gene has CDR1 SGHRS and CDR2 YFSETQ. There are 18 residues in the CDR3. Worth noting for this clone: Its antigen is undetermined.

The chain has TRBV5-1 and TRBJ2-1, with TRBD2 identical over 7 bases. Material: PBMCs. The receptor's source is an older woman in good health and CMV-seronegative. The CDR3 loop is CASSSGGSTFTAYNEQFF. The DNA of the CDR3 is TGCGCCAGCAGCTCTGGCGGGAGCACATTTACGGCCTACAATGAGCAGTTCTTC. Full variable domain (remainder filled in from reference TRBV5-1 and TRBJ2-1): KAGVTQTPRYLIKTRGQQVTLSCSPISGHRSVSWYQQTPGQGLQFLFEYFSETQRNKGNFPGRFSGRQFSNSRSEMNVSTLELGDSALYLCASSSGGSTFTAYNEQFFGPGTRLTVL.